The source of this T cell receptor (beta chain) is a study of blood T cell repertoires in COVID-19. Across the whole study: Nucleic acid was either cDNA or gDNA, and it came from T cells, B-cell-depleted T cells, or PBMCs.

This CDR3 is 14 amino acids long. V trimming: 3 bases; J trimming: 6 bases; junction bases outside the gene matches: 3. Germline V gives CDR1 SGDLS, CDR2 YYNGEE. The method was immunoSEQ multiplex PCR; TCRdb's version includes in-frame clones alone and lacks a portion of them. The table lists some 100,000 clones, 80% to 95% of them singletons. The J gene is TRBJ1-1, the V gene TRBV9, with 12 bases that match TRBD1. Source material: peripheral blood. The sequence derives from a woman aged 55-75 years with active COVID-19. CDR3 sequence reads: CASSGGQGAAEAFF. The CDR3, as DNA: TGTGCCAGCAGCGGGGGACAGGGGGCAGCTGAAGCTTTCTTT.